A single sample is the source of the 9 T cell receptor beta chains below, sequenced in a study of spatial heterogeneity in lung cancer (dated by TCRdb to the late 2010s). To prepare the library, 5' RACE was applied. Instrument used: NextSeq 500. In TCRdb, the public reads were trimmed at Q25 with fastp and aligned with MiXCR, with productive beta chains retained. Entries are consolidated by CDR3 protein sequence, retaining the most common genes and DNA. Recorded for this sample are 30,000 or so distinct CDR3 sequences; roughly 8% of them occurred a single time. The ten largest clones represent about 34% of the sample. The label giving this sample's time point can be read as: sample taken at primary tumor resection. Whole RNA extracted from tumor and nontumor lung tissue, or from cryopreserved PBMC samples, was used for TCR sequencing without cell sorting. The specimen was PBMCs, collected at surgery. Receptor source: a female donor with early-stage non-small cell lung cancer.

This clonotype was seen at least ten times. The chain combines TRBV7-3 with TRBJ2-3; 8 bases fit TRBD2. Germline CDR1 SGHTA, CDR2 FQGTGA. The CDR3 sequence is 15 residues long. Germline trimming cut 5 bases from V and 2 bases from J; bases unmatched to any gene: 6. CDR3 sequence: CASSPAGVNTDTQYF. CDR3 DNA sequence: TGTGCCAGCAGCCCAGCGGGAGTAAACACAGATACGCAGTATTTT.

In this sample, this clonotype turned up many times. The chain joins TRBV7-9 to TRBJ2-7; the D call may be TRBD1 or TRBD2 (5 bases each). CDR1 and CDR2 (germline): SEHNR, FQNEAQ (reference sequence). V gave up 4 bases and J gave up 7 bases, with 17 bases separating them. The CDR3 loop spans 14 amino acids. The CDR3 region has the DNA TGTGCCAGCAGCTCGGGACCCCAGCGAGAGGAGCAGTACGTC. Its translation is CASSSGPQREEQYV.

This clonotype was detected only a few times. The rearrangement uses TRBV3-1 and TRBJ2-2; TRBD2 agrees at 9 bases. Germline CDR1 reads LGHDT; CDR2 reads YNNKEL (reference sequence). V shed 2 bases, J shed 2 bases, and the junction held 6 bases outside the gene matches. CDR3 size: 17 residues. The CDR3, as DNA: TGTGCCAGCAGCCAACCAGACCTAGCGGGAAACACCGGGGAGCTGTTTTTT. This translates into CASSQPDLAGNTGELFF.

This clonotype was detected ten times or more. The rearrangement links TRBV14 to TRBJ2-7, with TRBD2 matching 7 bases. Germline trimming cut 0 bases from V and 4 bases from J; bases unmatched to any gene: 9. CDR1 and CDR2 (germline): SGHDN, FVKESK. The CDR3 sequence is 16 residues long. CDR3 sequence reads: CASSQDLLGTNYEQYF. CDR3 in DNA: TGTGCCAGCAGCCAAGATTTACTTGGGACTAATTACGAGCAGTACTTC. Supplemented by reference TRBV14 and TRBJ2-7, the full variable domain reads EAGVTQFPSHSVIEKGQTVTLRCDPISGHDNLYWYRRVMGKEIKFLLHFVKESKQDESGMPNNRFLAERTGGTYSTLKVQPAELEDSGVYFCASSQDLLGTNYEQYFGPGTRLTVT.

In this sample, this clonotype turned up many times. This sequence joins TRBV14 and TRBJ1-2; perhaps TRBD1 as D (6 bases). Trimming took 3 bases from V and 8 from J, leaving 13 bases between them. CDR1 SGHDN and CDR2 FVKESK come from the germline V gene. The CDR3 is made up of 13 amino acids. This chain's CDR3 is CASSQSQGGGYTF. The CDR3 coding sequence is TGTGCCAGCAGCCAGTCACAGGGTGGAGGCTACACCTTC.

This clonotype was counted ten times or more. V gene TRBV6-1 combines with J gene TRBJ1-2; 10 positions match TRBD1. The germline V gene has CDR1 MNHNS and CDR2 SASEGT. J was trimmed by 0 bases and V by 7 bases; bases with no gene match: 8. The CDR3 consists of 16 residues. The CDR3 DNA sequence: TGTGCCAGCAAAACGGGACAGGGGACCGCTAACTATGGCTACACCTTC. Protein: CASKTGQGTANYGYTF.

Many counts were recorded for this clonotype. The chain combines TRBV7-6 with TRBJ2-2, with D maybe TRBD2 (5 bases). Germline V lookup: CDR1 SGHVS, CDR2 FNYEAQ. Trimming took off 5 bases at V and 7 bases at J, with 11 bases between the two ends. The CDR3 loop spans 13 amino acids. The DNA of the CDR3 is TGTGCCAGCAGCCCGTCGAGGGTCGGGGAGCTGTTTTTT. Translating gives CASSPSRVGELFF.

This rearrangement joins TRBV6-2 or TRBV6-3 to TRBJ2-3; 13 bases map to TRBD2. From germline, CDR1 is MNHEY and CDR2 SVGEGT. V lost 5 bases, J lost 3 bases, and 5 bases stayed unmatched. CDR3 length equals 16 residues. Here the CDR3 DNA reads TGTGCCAGCAGTCTCCGGACTAGCGGGAGTACAGATACGCAGTATTTT. Translated, it gives CASSLRTSGSTDTQYF.

This clonotype was detected ten times or more. V usage is TRBV12-3 or TRBV12-4 and J usage is TRBJ1-5, with D unclear. V shed 6 bases and J shed 4 bases, with 10 bases lying between them. This CDR3 region has 13 residues. The CDR3 loop is CASSHVPNQPQHF. The DNA of the CDR3 is TGTGCCAGCAGCCACGTCCCGAATCAGCCCCAGCATTTT.